The clone carrying this T cell receptor beta chain appeared once. The antigen is unknown. These data belong to a study of siplizumab effects on memory and regulatory T cells. Study results and caveats: Alloreactive sequences from unstimulated CD4+ memory cells fell significantly with siplizumab. Suppressive capability of dividing Tregs from siplizumab cultures went unverified. Naive T cell populations appeared to exhibit greater diversity than memory cells and appeared to be major alloresponse contributors.

CDR1 SEHNR and CDR2 FQNEAQ come from the germline V gene (reference sequence). The V end lost 5 bases, the J end lost 5 bases, and 12 bases lay between the germline ends. CDR3 length equals 14 residues. The protocol was immunoSEQ multiplex PCR, while the TCRdb copy is restricted to in-frame clones and leaves out a portion. The sample has over 95,000 clones; around 93% are singletons. This receptor was identified in a human donor in good health. Sequenced input: non-Treg CD4+ T cells sorted from blood. The rearrangement joins TRBV7-9 to TRBJ2-2; tentatively, D is TRBD1 (6 bases). CDR3 coding DNA: TGTGCCAGCAGCCCTCAGGACAGTACCGGGGAGCTGTTTTTT. Protein product: CASSPQDSTGELFF. The full variable domain, rest sourced from reference TRBV7-9 and TRBJ2-2, is DTGVSQNPRHKITKRGQNVTFRCDPISEHNRLYWYRQTLGQGPEFLTYFQNEAQLEKSRLLSDRFSAERPKGSFSTLEIQRTEQGDSAMYLCASSPQDSTGELFFGEGSRLTVL.